These 32 T cell receptor beta chains share one sample of origin, sequenced in a study of cytotoxic CD8 clonotypes in ibrutinib-treated CLL. Using immunoSEQ multiplex PCR, the repertoire was profiled, and TCRdb retains in-frame clones only, with some absent. The sample consists of just over 200,000 clones, roughly 79% of them appearing once. This specimen was PBMCs, taken after 12 months of ibrutinib treatment. These receptors came from a human donor with chronic lymphocytic leukemia.

CDR3 region: CASSRMATGTSYGYTF. The DNA for the CDR3 is TGTGCCAGCAGCCGGATGGCTACAGGGACTTCCTATGGCTACACCTTC. This chain links TRBV2 with TRBJ1-2, with D possibly matching TRBD1 (6 bases). V lost 6 bases, J lost 4 bases, and 21 bases lay in between. The CDR3 spans 16 residues. Germline CDR1 SNHLY, CDR2 FYNNEI.

This clone was seen repeatedly, ten times or more. V usage is TRBV7-9 and J usage is TRBJ2-3; the match to TRBD2 covers 8 bases. CDR1 SEHNR and CDR2 FQNEAQ come from the germline V gene (reference sequence). The CDR3 runs 15 residues. Germline trimming cut 3 bases from V and 0 bases from J; bases unmatched to any gene: 2. CDR3 loop: CASSFTSGSTDTQYF. Here the CDR3 DNA reads TGTGCCAGCAGCTTTACTAGCGGTAGCACAGATACGCAGTATTTT.

The chain has TRBV7-3 and TRBJ2-2; 9 positions agree with TRBD1. Unmatched junction bases numbered 0, after V lost 0 bases and J lost 7 bases. This CDR3 spans 14 amino acids. Germline CDR1 SGHTA, CDR2 FQGTGA. The CDR3 here is CASSLTTGGGELFF. CDR3 nucleotide sequence: TGTGCCAGCAGCTTAACGACAGGGGGCGGGGAGCTGTTTTTT.

This chain links TRBV9 with TRBJ2-1, with 9 bases fitting TRBD2. Germline CDR1 is SGDLS and CDR2 is YYNGEE. V shed 2 bases and J 2 bases; nucleotides not matched to a gene: 5. The CDR3 consists of 16 residues. The CDR3 region is CASSVGLAGTYNEQFF. In nucleotides, the CDR3 is TGTGCCAGCAGCGTGGGACTAGCCGGAACCTACAATGAGCAGTTCTTC.

This clone turned up a few times. The CDR3 sequence: CASSPGQTNYGYTF. The CDR3 bases are TGTGCCAGCTCGCCCGGACAAACTAACTATGGCTACACCTTC. The chain uses TRBV18 and TRBJ1-2; a weak D match, TRBD1 (5 bases). Germline loops: CDR1 KGHSH, CDR2 LQKENI. The CDR3 consists of 14 residues. V lost 6 bases to trimming and J lost 0 bases, with 11 bases between them.

The chain uses TRBV27 and TRBJ2-3; 13 bases align to TRBD2. This CDR3 region has 19 residues. CDR1 MNHEY and CDR2 SMNVEV come from the germline V gene (reference sequence). J gave up 0 bases and V 5 bases, and 11 bases lay outside the gene matches. CDR3 protein: CASSPLTSGGAESTDTQYF. The CDR3 DNA is TGTGCCAGCAGTCCCTTAACTAGCGGGGGGGCGGAGAGCACAGATACGCAGTATTTT.

The chain has TRBV18 and TRBJ2-1; D ambiguous. The CDR3 length is 14 residues. Germline lookup yields CDR1 KGHSH and CDR2 LQKENI. Trimming pared 2 bases from V and 9 bases from J, leaving 14 bases between. CDR3 coding DNA: TGTGCCAGCTCACCAAGGAATGAAGCGCTTGAGCAGTTCTTC. This encodes CASSPRNEALEQFF.

The chain combines TRBV6-5 with TRBJ2-7; weak D call: TRBD2 (5 bases). The CDR3 totals 14 residues. The germline V gene encodes CDR1 MNHEY and CDR2 SVGAGI. The germline V and J ends were trimmed by 7 bases and 3 bases, with 16 bases remaining between them. As DNA, the CDR3 is TGTGCCAGCATGCGGGTCAGGAACGACTACGAGCAGTACTTC. Translation gives CASMRVRNDYEQYF.

The V call is TRBV5-1, the J call TRBJ1-1; D is undetermined. The CDR3 has 13 residues. Germline V gene lookup returns CDR1 SGHRS and CDR2 YFSETQ. V gave up 4 bases and J gave up 1 base, with 8 bases separating them. This CDR3 reads CASSADENTEAFF. DNA of the CDR3: TGCGCCAGCAGCGCGGACGAGAACACTGAAGCTTTCTTT.

The CDR3 spells CASSQGLRAEKLFF. The CDR3 bases are TGCGCCAGCAGCCAGGGGCTTAGGGCCGAAAAACTGTTTTTT. The rearrangement links TRBV4-1 to TRBJ1-4; tentatively, D is TRBD1 (5 bases). Per germline, CDR1 MGHRA and CDR2 YSYEKL. CDR3 length: 14 residues. Trimming took 3 bases from V and 8 from J, leaving 13 bases between them.

The chain uses TRBV27 and TRBJ2-7; D unclear. The CDR3 extends over 15 amino acids. The V end lost 9 bases, the J end lost 2 bases, and 20 bases lay between the germline ends. The V gene's germline CDR1 is MNHEY and CDR2 SMNVEV (reference sequence). The DNA for the CDR3 is TGTGCCAGGCCTACATTAGGGCCATCTACCTACGAGCAGTACTTC. It codes for CARPTLGPSTYEQYF.

The chain recombines TRBV6-1 with TRBJ2-4; 8 nucleotides match TRBD1. Germline trimming cut 8 bases from V and 3 bases from J; bases unmatched to any gene: 9. The CDR3 extends over 15 amino acids. The germline gives CDR1 MNHNS, CDR2 SASEGT. CDR3 bases: TGTGCCAGCCGGGCAGGGGGCGGAGTCAAAAACATTCAGTACTTC. Its translation: CASRAGGGVKNIQYF.

The chain joins TRBV5-1 to TRBJ2-1, with D possibly TRBD2 on 5 matching bases. The CDR3 loop spans 13 amino acids. Germline V gene lookup returns CDR1 SGHRS and CDR2 YFSETQ. The V gene lost 10 bases and the J gene lost 7 bases, with 18 bases spanning the gap. The CDR3 DNA reads TGCGCCGTAAGAAAGCGGATGGAGAATGAGCAGTTCTTC. Encoded protein: CAVRKRMENEQFF.

This clone was observed many times. This chain connects TRBV30 to TRBJ1-1; maybe TRBD1 (5 bases). The germline V and J ends were trimmed by 5 bases and 0 bases, with 13 bases remaining between them. The germline V gene has CDR1 GTSNPN and CDR2 SVGIG (reference sequence). CDR3 size: 14 residues. Here the CDR3 reads CAWGPSGMNTEAFF. CDR3 sequence (DNA): TGTGCCTGGGGGCCTTCAGGGATGAACACTGAAGCTTTCTTT. Complete variable domain (other parts from reference TRBV30 and TRBJ1-1): SQTIHQWPATLVQPVGSPLSLECTVEGTSNPNLYWYRQAAGRGLQLLFYSVGIGQISSEVPQNLSASRPQDRQFILSSKKLLLSDSGFYLCAWGPSGMNTEAFFGQGTRLTVV.

CDR3 amino acids: CASSLGGSTYEQYF. The CDR3 nucleotides read TGCGCCAGCAGCTTAGGCGGGAGTACTTACGAGCAGTACTTC. The chain has TRBV5-1 and TRBJ2-7, with TRBD2 identical over 7 bases. The germline gives CDR1 SGHRS, CDR2 YFSETQ. The CDR3 is 14 amino acids. V dropped 2 bases and J dropped 4; count of bases not matched to a gene: 6.

This clone has just one count. The CDR3 loop reads CASSLAPRGRVSNQPQHF. The CDR3 nucleotides are TGCGCCAGCAGCTTGGCCCCACGGGGGCGGGTTAGCAATCAGCCCCAGCATTTT. The J gene is TRBJ1-5, the V gene TRBV5-1; weak D call: TRBD1 (6 bases). V lost 0 bases and J lost 0, with 16 bases in between. The length of the CDR3 is 18 residues. CDR1 is SGHRS, CDR2 YFSETQ, per germline.

V and J are TRBV14 and TRBJ2-7, with a weak D call TRBD2 (6 bases). Per the germline V gene, CDR1 is SGHDN and CDR2 is FVKESK. Trimming took off 3 bases at V and 2 bases at J, with 11 bases between the two ends. The CDR3 loop spans 14 amino acids. This chain's CDR3 is CASSQGRMTYEQYF. In nucleotides, the CDR3 is TGTGCCAGCAGCCAGGGGAGGATGACCTACGAGCAGTACTTC.

The rearrangement joins TRBV5-4 to TRBJ2-5; no clear D. Trimming removed 0 bases at V and 4 bases at J, with 7 bases between. The CDR3 covers 13 residues. Per the germline V gene, CDR1 is SGHNT and CDR2 is YYREEE (reference sequence). CDR3 DNA: TGTGCCAGCAGCTTGGACCGCGGAGAGACCCAGTACTTC. As protein: CASSLDRGETQYF.

This chain links TRBV13 with TRBJ1-1; D is ambiguous. Looked up from germline, CDR1 is PRHDT and CDR2 is FYEKMQ (reference sequence). Trimming left V 1 base short and J 4 bases short, with 13 bases between. The CDR3 consists of 15 residues. CDR3 in amino acids: CASSLVVLGGTEAFF. The CDR3 DNA is TGTGCCAGCAGCTTAGTGGTGCTGGGCGGCACTGAAGCTTTCTTT.

J is TRBJ2-5 and V is TRBV5-1, with D hard to call. This CDR3 is built from 12 residues. CDR1 and CDR2 (germline): SGHRS, YFSETQ. V gave up 2 bases and J gave up 6 bases, with 8 bases separating them. CDR3 loop: CASSFVDQTQYF. The DNA for the CDR3 is TGCGCCAGCAGCTTTGTTGATCAGACCCAGTACTTC.

This clone has more than one count but fewer than ten. This chain connects TRBV27 to TRBJ2-7; 15 bases align to TRBD2. The CDR3 is 15 amino acids. The germline CDR1 and CDR2 sequences are MNHEY and SMNVEV (reference sequence). V lost 6 bases to trimming and J lost 7 bases; unmatched junction nucleotides: 7. The CDR3 sequence is CASRQTGTSGREQYF. Written as DNA, the CDR3 is TGTGCCAGCAGGCAAACTGGGACTAGCGGGAGGGAGCAGTACTTC.

This clone came up once. The identical CDR3 is also encoded by other nucleotide sequences in the sample. This chain links TRBV7-9 with TRBJ2-3, with a possible D match to TRBD2 (6 bases). The CDR3 spans 16 residues. CDR1 SEHNR and CDR2 FQNEAQ come from the germline V gene (reference sequence). Trimming took off 5 bases at V and 0 bases at J, with 15 bases between the two ends. The CDR3 nucleotides are TGTGCCAGCAGCCCCAGAGGCGGGACTAGCACAGATACGCAGTATTTT. This gives the protein CASSPRGGTSTDTQYF.

The rearrangement joins TRBV6-5 to TRBJ2-1; TRBD2 agrees at 11 bases. J gave up 7 bases and V 2 bases, and 4 bases lay outside the gene matches. This CDR3 has 15 amino acids. Per the germline V gene, CDR1 is MNHEY and CDR2 is SVGAGI. CDR3 in DNA: TGTGCCAGCAGTTACACTAGCGGGAGAAGGAATGAGCAGTTCTTC. The encoded protein is CASSYTSGRRNEQFF.

The V call is TRBV27, the J call TRBJ2-1; 8 bases match TRBD1. The CDR3 has 16 residues. V was clipped by 0 bases and J by 8 bases; unmatched bases: 9. Germline loops: CDR1 MNHEY, CDR2 SMNVEV (reference sequence). This CDR3 is CASSLSRQGYIYEQFF. The CDR3 DNA reads as TGTGCCAGCAGTTTATCTCGACAGGGGTATATCTATGAGCAGTTCTTC.

The chain is built from TRBV19 and TRBJ1-2, with TRBD1 as a possible D gene (6 bases). Germline CDR1 LNHDA, CDR2 SQIVND (reference sequence). Trimming shortened V by 1 base and J by 8 bases, and 17 bases separated the two germline ends. The CDR3 consists of 15 residues. Here the CDR3 DNA reads TGTGCCAGTAGTATAGGGGGCAGGGGAAAATACGGCTACACCTTC. This translates into CASSIGGRGKYGYTF. The whole variable domain, remainder taken from reference TRBV19 and TRBJ1-2, is DGGITQSPKYLFRKEGQNVTLSCEQNLNHDAMYWYRQDPGQGLRLIYYSQIVNDFQKGDIAEGYSVSREKKESFPLTVTSAQKNPTAFYLCASSIGGRGKYGYTFGSGTRLTVV.

The chain is built from TRBV2 and TRBJ2-3; TRBD2 is a possible D gene (6 bases). V gave up 2 bases and J gave up 1 base, with 13 bases separating them. The germline V gene encodes CDR1 SNHLY and CDR2 FYNNEI. CDR3 size: 16 residues. The CDR3 DNA reads as TGTGCCAGCAGTGAATTGACGGGGGTTGGCACAGATACGCAGTATTTT. Residues: CASSELTGVGTDTQYF.

The chain uses TRBV7-2 and TRBJ2-7, with D hard to call. Trimming took 2 bases from V and 1 from J, leaving 12 bases between them. The CDR3 loop spans 15 amino acids. Per the germline V gene, CDR1 is SGHTA and CDR2 is FQGNSA. As DNA, the CDR3 is TGTGCCAGCAGCTTAACCCCGTCTAGTTCCTACGAGCAGTACTTC. Its protein is CASSLTPSSSYEQYF.

The chain employs TRBV2 and TRBJ1-1, with D tentatively TRBD1 (5 bases). CDR3 length equals 13 residues. Germline V gene lookup returns CDR1 SNHLY and CDR2 FYNNEI. With 6 bases removed from V and 2 bases from J, the gap between germline ends came to 10 bases. The CDR3 DNA reads TGTGCCAGCAGAGCCGACAGTAACACTGAAGCTTTCTTT. Translation: CASRADSNTEAFF.

This clone was seen just once. V and J are TRBV6-6 and TRBJ2-5; unclear D gene. The germline gives CDR1 MNHNY, CDR2 SVGAGI (reference sequence). The CDR3 length is 14 residues. Trimming left V 4 bases short and J 1 base short, with 10 bases between. The CDR3 region has the DNA TGTGCCAGCAGTTTTCCAGGTGCCCAAGAGACCCAGTACTTC. This translates into CASSFPGAQETQYF.

The chain employs TRBV15 and TRBJ2-3; D gene unclear. Trimming took 0 bases from V and 3 from J, leaving 7 bases between them. The germline V gene encodes CDR1 LNHNV and CDR2 YYDKDF (reference sequence). There are 14 residues in the CDR3. The CDR3 here is CATSRDMATDTQYF. CDR3 in DNA: TGTGCCACCAGCAGAGATATGGCTACAGATACGCAGTATTTT.

The chain links TRBV2 to TRBJ1-2, with 9 bases aligning to TRBD1. The CDR3 extends over 13 amino acids. Germline CDR1 is SNHLY and CDR2 is FYNNEI. V lost 3 bases and J lost 6; bases outside the gene matches: 2. CDR3 sequence (DNA): TGTGCCAGCAGTGATACAGGGGGCCATGGCTACACCTTC. Residues: CASSDTGGHGYTF. Full variable domain (missing parts from reference TRBV2 and TRBJ1-2): EPEVTQTPSHQVTQMGQEVILRCVPISNHLYFYWYRQILGQKVEFLVSFYNNEISEKSEIFDDQFSVERPDGSNFTLKIRSTKLEDSAMYFCASSDTGGHGYTFGSGTRLTVV.

In its sample, this clone was seen a few times. The rearrangement joins TRBV6-5 to TRBJ1-6; D gene uncertain. This CDR3 comprises 15 residues. Germline loops: CDR1 MNHEY, CDR2 SVGAGI. With 0 bases removed from V and 10 bases from J, the gap between germline ends came to 13 bases. The CDR3 DNA reads TGTGCCAGCAGTTACTCGGTACAGTCCGAATCACCCCTCCACTTT. Amino acid sequence: CASSYSVQSESPLHF.